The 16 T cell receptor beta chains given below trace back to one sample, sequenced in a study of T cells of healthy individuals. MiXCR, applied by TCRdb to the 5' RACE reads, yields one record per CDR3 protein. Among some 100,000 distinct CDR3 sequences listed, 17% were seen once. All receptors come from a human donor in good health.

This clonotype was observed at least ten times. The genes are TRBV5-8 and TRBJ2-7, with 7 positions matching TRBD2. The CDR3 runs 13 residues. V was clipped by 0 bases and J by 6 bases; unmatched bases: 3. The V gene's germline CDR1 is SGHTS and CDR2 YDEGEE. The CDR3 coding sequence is TGTGCCAGCAGCTTGGCCGCGGGGGTCGAGCAGTACTTC. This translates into CASSLAAGVEQYF.

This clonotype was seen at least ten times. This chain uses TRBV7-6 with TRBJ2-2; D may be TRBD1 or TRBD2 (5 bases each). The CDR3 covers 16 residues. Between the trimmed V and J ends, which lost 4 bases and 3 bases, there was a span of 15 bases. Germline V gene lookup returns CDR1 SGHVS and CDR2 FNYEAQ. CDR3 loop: CASSSSPGRHTGELFF. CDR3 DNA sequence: TGTGCCAGCAGCTCGTCTCCGGGACGGCACACCGGGGAGCTGTTTTTT.

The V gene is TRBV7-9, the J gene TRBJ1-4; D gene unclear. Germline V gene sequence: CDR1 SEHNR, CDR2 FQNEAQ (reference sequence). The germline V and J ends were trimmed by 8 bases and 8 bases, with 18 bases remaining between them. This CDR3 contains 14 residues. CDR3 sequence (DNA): TGTGCCAGCTGCACGGACTACAGTAGAGAAAAACTGTTTTTT. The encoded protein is CASCTDYSREKLFF.

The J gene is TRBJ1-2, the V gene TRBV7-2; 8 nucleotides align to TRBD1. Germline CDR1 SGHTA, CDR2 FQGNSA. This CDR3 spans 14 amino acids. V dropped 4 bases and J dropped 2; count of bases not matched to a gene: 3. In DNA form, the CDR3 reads TGTGCCAGCAGCTCAAACAGGGGGAACTATGGCTACACCTTC. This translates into CASSSNRGNYGYTF.

The chain's CDR3 is CASSFRGDPTDTQYF. Written as DNA, the CDR3 is TGTGCCAGCAGCTTTCGGGGGGATCCTACAGATACGCAGTATTTT. The V and J genes are TRBV7-8 and TRBJ2-3; 7 bases are a match to TRBD2. Germline trimming cut 3 bases from V and 3 bases from J; bases unmatched to any gene: 6. The CDR3 has 15 residues. Looked up from germline, CDR1 is SGHVS and CDR2 is FQNEAQ.

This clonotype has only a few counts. The DNA for the CDR3 is TGTGCCAGCAGCTTACGACGGCACACTGAAGCTTTCTTT. Translated, it gives CASSLRRHTEAFF. The chain carries TRBV7-2 and TRBJ1-1; unclear D gene. With 2 bases removed from V and 3 bases from J, the gap between germline ends came to 7 bases. Germline loops: CDR1 SGHTA, CDR2 FQGNSA. CDR3 length: 13 amino acids.

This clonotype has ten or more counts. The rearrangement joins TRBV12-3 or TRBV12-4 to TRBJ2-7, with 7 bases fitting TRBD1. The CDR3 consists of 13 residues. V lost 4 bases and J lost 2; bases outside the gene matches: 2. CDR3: CASSWGQTYEQYF. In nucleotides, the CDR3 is TGTGCCAGCAGTTGGGGACAGACCTACGAGCAGTACTTC.

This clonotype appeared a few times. The CDR3 region is CASSLGGDEQFF. CDR3 sequence (DNA): TGCGCCAGCAGCTTGGGGGGCGATGAGCAGTTCTTC. The V gene is TRBV5-1, the J gene TRBJ2-1; D is perhaps TRBD1 (5 bases). The V gene's germline CDR1 is SGHRS and CDR2 YFSETQ. The length of the CDR3 is 12 residues. V was shortened by 0 bases and J by 8 bases, with 6 bases between the two germline ends.

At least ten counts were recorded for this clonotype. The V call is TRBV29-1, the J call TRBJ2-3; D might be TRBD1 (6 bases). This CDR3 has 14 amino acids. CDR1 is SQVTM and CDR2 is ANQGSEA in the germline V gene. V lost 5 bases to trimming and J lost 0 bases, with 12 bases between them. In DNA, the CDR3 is TGCAGCGTTACAGGGTTGAGGAGCACAGATACGCAGTATTTT. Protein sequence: CSVTGLRSTDTQYF.

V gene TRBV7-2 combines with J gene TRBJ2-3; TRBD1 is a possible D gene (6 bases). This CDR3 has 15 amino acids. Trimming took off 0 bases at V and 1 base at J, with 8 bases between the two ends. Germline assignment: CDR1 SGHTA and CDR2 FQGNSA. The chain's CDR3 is CASSLAGAGTDTQYF. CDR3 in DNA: TGTGCCAGCAGCTTAGCGGGGGCAGGCACAGATACGCAGTATTTT.

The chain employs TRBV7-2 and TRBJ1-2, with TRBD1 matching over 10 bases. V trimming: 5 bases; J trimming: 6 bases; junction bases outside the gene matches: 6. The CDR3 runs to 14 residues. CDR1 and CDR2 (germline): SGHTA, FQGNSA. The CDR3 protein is CASSQDRGYNGYTF. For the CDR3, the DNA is TGTGCCAGCAGCCAGGACAGGGGGTATAATGGCTACACCTTC.

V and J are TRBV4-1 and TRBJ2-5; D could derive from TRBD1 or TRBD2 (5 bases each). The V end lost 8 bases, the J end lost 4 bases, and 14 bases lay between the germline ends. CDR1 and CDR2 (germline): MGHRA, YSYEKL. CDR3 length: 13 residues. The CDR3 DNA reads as TGCGCCAGCGCAGGGACCCATCTAGAGACCCAGTACTTC. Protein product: CASAGTHLETQYF.

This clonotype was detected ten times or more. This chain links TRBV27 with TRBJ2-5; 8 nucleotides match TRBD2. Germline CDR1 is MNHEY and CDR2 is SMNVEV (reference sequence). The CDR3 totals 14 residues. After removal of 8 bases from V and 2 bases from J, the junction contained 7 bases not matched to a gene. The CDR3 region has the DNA TGTGCCAGCCAGAGAGCGGGGGAACAAGAGACCCAGTACTTC. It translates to CASQRAGEQETQYF.

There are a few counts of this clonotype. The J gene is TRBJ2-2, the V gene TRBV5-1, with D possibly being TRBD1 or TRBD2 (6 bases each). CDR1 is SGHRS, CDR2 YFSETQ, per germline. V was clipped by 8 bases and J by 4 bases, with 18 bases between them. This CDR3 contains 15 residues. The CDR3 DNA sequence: TGCGCCAGTCGCCGTGCGTCGGGGGCCACCGGGGAGCTGTTTTTT. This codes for CASRRASGATGELFF.

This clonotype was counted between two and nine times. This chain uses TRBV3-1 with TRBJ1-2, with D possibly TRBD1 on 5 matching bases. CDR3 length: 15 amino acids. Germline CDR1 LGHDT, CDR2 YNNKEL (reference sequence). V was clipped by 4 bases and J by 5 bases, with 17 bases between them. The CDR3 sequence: CASSPSEGSKYGYTF. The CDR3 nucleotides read TGTGCCAGCAGCCCATCAGAGGGGTCAAAGTATGGCTACACCTTC.

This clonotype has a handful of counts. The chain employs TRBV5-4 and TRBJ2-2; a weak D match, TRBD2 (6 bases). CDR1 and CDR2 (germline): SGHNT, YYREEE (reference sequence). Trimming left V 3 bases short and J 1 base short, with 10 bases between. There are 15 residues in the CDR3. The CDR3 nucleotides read TGTGCCAGCAGCTGGGGACTGGGGAACACCGGGGAGCTGTTTTTT. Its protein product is CASSWGLGNTGELFF. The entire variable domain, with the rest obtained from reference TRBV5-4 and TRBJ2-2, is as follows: ETGVTQSPTHLIKTRGQQVTLRCSSQSGHNTVSWYQQALGQGPQFIFQYYREEENGRGNFPPRFSGLQFPNYSSELNVNALELDDSALYLCASSWGLGNTGELFFGEGSRLTVL.